This T cell receptor (beta chain) was sequenced in a study of blood T cell repertoires in COVID-19. On the study more broadly: Sources were T cells, B-cell-depleted T cells, or PBMCs; the material itself was cDNA or gDNA.

Clinical history reported by participants formed the basis on which cohorts were assigned. In the original processing: Counts of nucleated cells, estimated from reference gene primer amplification, were obtained. Data came from immunoSEQ multiplex PCR; TCRdb stores just in-frame clones and leaves some out. V, J and clone size are taken as reported in that table, and D and trimming were inferred from the DNA itself. The table shows over 50,000 clones, with roughly 80% occurring only once. The source material was PBMCs or T cells enriched from blood (not recorded which). The TCR was taken from a woman between 40 and 50 years old with acute COVID-19.

CDR3 amino acids: CASRRTGNIDGYTF. Written as DNA, the CDR3 is TGTGCCAGCAGAAGGACAGGGAATATAGATGGCTACACCTTC. V is TRBV27 and J is TRBJ1-2; TRBD1 matches 8 bases. The germline V gene encodes CDR1 MNHEY and CDR2 SMNVEV (reference sequence). The trim removed 6 bases at V and 6 bases at J, leaving 9 bases unmatched. CDR3 length: 14 residues.